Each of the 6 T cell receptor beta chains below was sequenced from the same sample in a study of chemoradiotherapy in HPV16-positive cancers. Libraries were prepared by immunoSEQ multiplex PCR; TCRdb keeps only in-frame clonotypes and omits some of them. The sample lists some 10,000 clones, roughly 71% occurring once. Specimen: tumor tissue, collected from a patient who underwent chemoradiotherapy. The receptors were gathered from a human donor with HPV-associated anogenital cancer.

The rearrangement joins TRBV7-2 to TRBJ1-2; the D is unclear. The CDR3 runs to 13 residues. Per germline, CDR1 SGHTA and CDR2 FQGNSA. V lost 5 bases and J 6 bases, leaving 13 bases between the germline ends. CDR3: CASSQAVYNGYTF. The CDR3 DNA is TGTGCCAGCAGCCAGGCAGTTTATAATGGCTACACCTTC.

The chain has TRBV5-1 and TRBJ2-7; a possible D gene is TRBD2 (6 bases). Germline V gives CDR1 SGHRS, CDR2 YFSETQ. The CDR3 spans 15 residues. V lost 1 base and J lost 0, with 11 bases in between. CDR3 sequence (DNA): TGCGCCAGCAGCTTGAGTGGGGGGAACTCCTACGAGCAGTACTTC. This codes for CASSLSGGNSYEQYF.

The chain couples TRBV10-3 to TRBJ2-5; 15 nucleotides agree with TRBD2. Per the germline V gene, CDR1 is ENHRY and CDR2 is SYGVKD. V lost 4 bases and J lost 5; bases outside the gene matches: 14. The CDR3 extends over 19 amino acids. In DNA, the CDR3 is TGTGCCATCAGTGCGATTCGGACTAGCGGGGGGGGTTCGAGGGAGACCCAGTACTTC. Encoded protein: CAISAIRTSGGGSRETQYF.

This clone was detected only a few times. As DNA, the CDR3 is TGCGCCAGCAGCCAAGAGAGCCAGCGACTCTCCTACAATGAGCAGTTCTTC. As protein: CASSQESQRLSYNEQFF. V is TRBV4-1 and J is TRBJ2-1; D ambiguous. Germline lookup yields CDR1 MGHRA and CDR2 YSYEKL. The CDR3 covers 17 residues. The V end lost 0 bases, the J end lost 0 bases, and 12 bases lay between the germline ends.

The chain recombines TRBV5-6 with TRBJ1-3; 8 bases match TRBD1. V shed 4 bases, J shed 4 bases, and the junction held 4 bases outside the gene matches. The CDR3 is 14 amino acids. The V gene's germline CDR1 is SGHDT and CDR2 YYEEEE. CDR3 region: CASSPGQGGNTIYF. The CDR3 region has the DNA TGTGCCAGCAGCCCCGGACAGGGCGGAAACACCATATATTTT. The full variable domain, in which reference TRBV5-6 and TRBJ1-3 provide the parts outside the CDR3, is DAGVTQSPTHLIKTRGQQVTLRCSPKSGHDTVSWYQQALGQGPQFIFQYYEEEERQRGNFPDRFSGHQFPNYSSELNVNALLLGDSALYLCASSPGQGGNTIYFGEGSWLTVV.

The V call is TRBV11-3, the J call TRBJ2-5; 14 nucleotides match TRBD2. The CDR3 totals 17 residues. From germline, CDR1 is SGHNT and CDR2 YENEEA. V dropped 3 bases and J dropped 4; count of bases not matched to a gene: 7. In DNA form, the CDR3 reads TGTGCCAGCAGCTTGGGGGGACTAGCGGGAGCAGGAGAGACCCAGTACTTC. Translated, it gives CASSLGGLAGAGETQYF.